Listed below are T cell receptor beta chains from one sample, sequenced in a study of blood T cell repertoires in COVID-19. Sequencing was performed with immunoSEQ multiplex PCR; in TCRdb, only in-frame clones are kept and a portion is missing. Altogether 200,000 or so clones are present, 85% to 90% being singletons, with the ten largest covering roughly 2.4%. Sequencing input: peripheral blood. These receptors originate from a woman in her forties or fifties with acute or convalescent COVID-19. CDR3s include the opening cysteine and the closing phenylalanine or tryptophan. The listing skips clone size in some rows; elsewhere it reads once, few, many or a size class.

CDR3 protein	V gene	clone size
CATREGQGGKETQYF	TRBV6-5	.
CASSRTGGVYQPQHF	TRBV27	.
CASSRVLQGGKLFF	TRBV11-2	.
CASSLMSDEQFF	TRBV11-3	many
CASSLQGLGENSPLHF	TRBV5-1	.
CASSFSLSTEAFF	TRBV19	.
CASSLELAGAYNEQFF	TRBV5-5	.
CAWSLDSREKLFF	TRBV30	.
CASSSDLRGYTF	TRBV27	.
CASSLAAGQETQYF	TRBV5-6	.
CASSYSGGPGDTIYF	TRBV5-5	few
CAWRFGGTGNTIYF	TRBV30	.
CASSFSPTSGIYNEQFF	TRBV6-2/TRBV6-3	few
CASSYPKDRTGNTIYF	TRBV6-2/TRBV6-3	.
CASSPGTGSSNQPQHF	TRBV18	.